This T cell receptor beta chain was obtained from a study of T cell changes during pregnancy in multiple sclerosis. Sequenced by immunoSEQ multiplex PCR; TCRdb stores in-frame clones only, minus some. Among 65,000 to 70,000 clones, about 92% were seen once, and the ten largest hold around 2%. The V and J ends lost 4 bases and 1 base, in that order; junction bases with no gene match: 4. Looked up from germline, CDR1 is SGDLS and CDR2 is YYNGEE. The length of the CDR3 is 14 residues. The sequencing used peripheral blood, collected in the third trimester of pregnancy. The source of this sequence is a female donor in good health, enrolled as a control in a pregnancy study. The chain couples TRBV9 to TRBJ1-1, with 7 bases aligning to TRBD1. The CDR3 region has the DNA TGTGCCAGCAGCTTAGGGACAGCGAACACTGAAGCTTTCTTT. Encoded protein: CASSLGTANTEAFF.